These 25 T cell receptor beta chains were sequenced from one sample in a study of blood T cell repertoires in COVID-19. TCRdb's table, derived via immunoSEQ multiplex PCR, lists solely in-frame clones and lacks some. Among roughly 92,000 clones listed, around 87% were seen once. Input material: peripheral blood. The receptors were gathered from a human donor with acute or convalescent COVID-19. The donor label of this sample is uncertain.

The table lists this clone with a count of one. The chain has TRBV6-6 and TRBJ1-3; tentatively, D is TRBD1 (5 bases). The CDR3 sequence is 13 residues long. The germline gives CDR1 MNHNY, CDR2 SVGAGI (reference sequence). The V and J ends lost 6 bases and 2 bases respectively, with 8 bases between them. DNA for the CDR3: TGTGCCAGCAGCCCGACAGCTGGAAACACCATATATTTT. Protein sequence: CASSPTAGNTIYF.

This chain connects TRBV3-1 (or the pseudogene TRBV3-2) to TRBJ2-2; 8 nucleotides match TRBD1. Looked up from germline, CDR1 is LGHDT and CDR2 is YNNKEL (reference sequence). Trimming at V came to 5 bases and at J to 6 bases, leaving 8 bases not matched to a gene. The CDR3 has 15 amino acids. CDR3 sequence reads: CASSSGQGGPGELFF. The CDR3 DNA follows: TGTGCCAGCAGCTCTGGACAGGGCGGCCCCGGGGAGCTGTTTTTT.

The J gene is TRBJ2-2, the V gene TRBV7-3, with D maybe TRBD1 (5 bases). The CDR3 totals 13 residues. V gave up 4 bases and J gave up 4 bases, with 7 bases separating them. Looked up from germline, CDR1 is SGHTA and CDR2 is FQGTGA. DNA for the CDR3: TGTGCCAGCAGCTCCCAGGGCACCGGGGAGCTGTTTTTT. It translates to CASSSQGTGELFF.

The chain employs TRBV30 and TRBJ1-2; 9 bases map to TRBD1. J gave up 4 bases and V 4 bases, and 7 bases lay outside the gene matches. In germline, CDR1 is GTSNPN, CDR2 SVGIG (reference sequence). CDR3 length: 14 amino acids. For the CDR3, the DNA is TGTGCCTGGAAACCCGGGACAGGGTCCTATGGCTACACCTTC. Translating it yields CAWKPGTGSYGYTF. The full variable domain, rest sourced from reference TRBV30 and TRBJ1-2, is SQTIHQWPATLVQPVGSPLSLECTVEGTSNPNLYWYRQAAGRGLQLLFYSVGIGQISSEVPQNLSASRPQDRQFILSSKKLLLSDSGFYLCAWKPGTGSYGYTFGSGTRLTVV.

The CDR3 sequence is CASSVGEAGANVLTF. CDR3 sequence (DNA): TGCGCCAGCAGTGTAGGGGAGGCTGGGGCCAACGTCCTGACTTTC. The chain combines TRBV10-2 with TRBJ2-6, with D possibly matching TRBD2 (6 bases). CDR3 size: 15 residues. Germline CDR1 WSHSY, CDR2 SAAADI. V dropped 4 bases and J dropped 2 bases, with 9 bases sitting between them.

The chain couples TRBV27 to TRBJ2-1; possibly TRBD1 for D (6 bases). Trimming took off 8 bases at V and 4 bases at J, with 15 bases between the two ends. CDR1 is MNHEY and CDR2 is SMNVEV in the germline V gene (reference sequence). This CDR3 comprises 14 residues. The CDR3 DNA sequence: TGTGCCAGCCAGGGAACAGGGTGGTACAATGAGCAGTTCTTC. Its translation: CASQGTGWYNEQFF.

This clone was recorded many times. The chain is built from TRBV28 and TRBJ1-2; D possibly corresponds to TRBD1 (5 bases). The CDR3 covers 14 residues. The germline CDR1 and CDR2 sequences are MDHEN and SYDVKM. V dropped 5 bases and J dropped 7 bases, with 17 bases sitting between them. The CDR3 coding sequence is TGTGCCAGCAGTACCCTCACAGGTGGGGTTGGCTACACCTTC. Translated, it gives CASSTLTGGVGYTF.

The V gene is TRBV5-6, the J gene TRBJ2-5; perhaps TRBD1 as D (5 bases). Deletions cut 3 bases from V and 2 bases from J, with 11 bases between. This CDR3 has 14 residues. CDR1 is SGHDT and CDR2 is YYEEEE in the germline V gene. CDR3 bases: TGTGCCAGCAGCTACATAGACAGACAAGAGACCCAGTACTTC. As protein: CASSYIDRQETQYF.

V gene TRBV10-3 combines with J gene TRBJ2-1, with a tentative D call TRBD1 (7 bases). This CDR3 is built from 13 residues. Trimming removed 10 bases from V and 8 bases from J, with 18 bases in between. CDR1 is ENHRY, CDR2 SYGVKD, per germline. CDR3 nucleotides: TGTGCCACCTCAGGGGGAGGATCAGATGAGCAGTTCTTC. Protein product: CATSGGGSDEQFF.

The genes are TRBV4-1 and TRBJ2-5, with a tentative D call TRBD1 (5 bases). Germline loops: CDR1 MGHRA, CDR2 YSYEKL. Trimming removed 2 bases at V and 1 base at J, with 17 bases between. There are 17 residues in the CDR3. CDR3 DNA sequence: TGCGCCAGCAGCCAAACCAGGGTAGGGCGGCTCCAAGAGACCCAGTACTTC. Protein: CASSQTRVGRLQETQYF.

V gene TRBV11-2 combines with J gene TRBJ2-7; 7 positions match TRBD2. The CDR3 extends over 13 amino acids. J was trimmed by 3 bases and V by 5 bases; bases with no gene match: 4. Germline CDR1 is SGHAT and CDR2 is FQNNGV. The CDR3 protein is CASSRTGGYEQYF. CDR3 nucleotide sequence: TGTGCCAGCAGCCGGACGGGGGGCTACGAGCAGTACTTC.

This rearrangement joins TRBV24-1 to TRBJ2-3; tentatively, D is TRBD2 (6 bases). CDR3 length: 15 residues. Germline lookup yields CDR1 KGHDR and CDR2 SFDVKD. The germline V and J ends were trimmed by 4 bases and 0 bases, with 10 bases remaining between them. The CDR3 reads CATSESGTSTDTQYF. The CDR3 nucleotides read TGTGCCACCAGTGAGTCCGGGACTAGCACAGATACGCAGTATTTT.

The gene calls are TRBV5-1 and TRBJ2-2; TRBD2 agrees at 14 bases. The CDR3 has 16 amino acids. Trimming removed 4 bases from V and 5 bases from J; junction bases left unmatched: 4. Germline V gene sequence: CDR1 SGHRS, CDR2 YFSETQ. As DNA, the CDR3 is TGCGCCAGCAGCCCATGGACTAGCGGGGGGACCGGGGAGCTGTTTTTT. It translates to CASSPWTSGGTGELFF.

The chain joins TRBV18 to TRBJ2-7, with 11 bases identical to TRBD2. CDR3 size: 16 residues. Germline CDR1 reads KGHSH; CDR2 reads LQKENI. Trimming cost V 2 bases and J 1 base; bases outside gene matches: 4. For the CDR3, the DNA is TGTGCCAGCTCACCAGACACTAGCGGGGGTTCCTACGAGCAGTACTTC. It encodes CASSPDTSGGSYEQYF.

This clone was recorded once. V gene TRBV7-6 combines with J gene TRBJ2-5; no clear D. Germline lookup yields CDR1 SGHVS and CDR2 FNYEAQ. The CDR3 contains 13 residues. With 5 bases removed from V and 2 bases from J, the gap between germline ends came to 9 bases. The DNA for the CDR3 is TGTGCCAGCAGCCCCAATCAGCAAGAGACCCAGTACTTC. Residues: CASSPNQQETQYF.

This rearrangement joins TRBV29-1 to TRBJ2-1, with D tentatively TRBD1 (6 bases). Germline CDR1 SQVTM, CDR2 ANQGSEA. V was pared by 8 bases and J by 7 bases, with 21 bases between. The CDR3 is 14 residues long. Written as DNA, the CDR3 is TGCAGCACAATGAGGTGGCAGGGGAGTAATGAGCAGTTCTTC. This sequence encodes CSTMRWQGSNEQFF.

The V and J genes are TRBV2 and TRBJ2-1; 8 bases map to TRBD2. Trimming took 7 bases from V and 2 from J; bases not matched to a gene: 4. The CDR3 is 14 residues long. Germline V lookup: CDR1 SNHLY, CDR2 FYNNEI. The CDR3 nucleotides read TGTGCCAGCAAAAAAGCGGGGGCCTACAATGAGCAGTTCTTC. Its protein is CASKKAGAYNEQFF.

This chain joins TRBV7-3 and TRBJ1-5; no definite D call. Germline assignment: CDR1 SGHTA and CDR2 FQGTGA. There are 13 residues in the CDR3. Trimming took off 3 bases at V and 4 bases at J, with 7 bases between the two ends. CDR3 amino acids: CASSFQLNQPQHF. The CDR3 coding sequence is TGTGCCAGCAGCTTTCAGTTAAATCAGCCCCAGCATTTT.

CDR3 bases: TGTGCCAGCAGTCCTTTAGGCGGTGGCTATGGCTACACCTTC. Amino acids: CASSPLGGGYGYTF. The chain recombines TRBV6-4 with TRBJ1-2, with D unclear. V shed 5 bases and J shed 4 bases, with 14 bases lying between them. Germline CDR1 is MRHNA and CDR2 is SNTAGT. The CDR3 contains 14 residues.

This clone was seen a few times. The V call is TRBV9, the J call TRBJ2-1, with TRBD2 matching 9 bases. The V and J ends lost 3 bases and 4 bases, in that order; junction bases with no gene match: 5. Germline CDR1 SGDLS, CDR2 YYNGEE. CDR3 length equals 15 residues. The CDR3 bases are TGTGCCAGCAGCGGGAGCGGGGGGAGGTACAATGAGCAGTTCTTC. Its protein is CASSGSGGRYNEQFF.

The rearrangement uses TRBV5-1 and TRBJ2-7, with TRBD2 matching 8 bases. The germline V gene has CDR1 SGHRS and CDR2 YFSETQ. V trimming: 0 bases; J trimming: 5 bases; junction bases outside the gene matches: 10. CDR3 length equals 16 residues. The CDR3 spells CASSLAGGGPSNEQYF. In nucleotides, the CDR3 is TGCGCCAGCAGCTTGGCCGGGGGGGGGCCTTCTAACGAGCAGTACTTC.

CDR3 region: CAWTRSRTGGILSGNTIYF. CDR3 DNA: TGTGCCTGGACAAGAAGTAGAACAGGGGGCATTCTCTCTGGAAACACCATATATTTT. The genes are TRBV30 and TRBJ1-3, with 9 nucleotides matching TRBD1. With 4 bases clipped from V and 0 bases from J, the junction kept 16 bases outside the gene matches. The CDR3 spans 19 residues. Germline CDR1 and CDR2: GTSNPN and SVGIG (reference sequence).

The V gene is TRBV19, the J gene TRBJ1-1; D is unresolved. Germline V CDR1 and CDR2: LNHDA, SQIVND (reference sequence). CDR3 length: 14 amino acids. Trimming cost V 3 bases and J 6 bases, with 14 bases left between them. The CDR3: CASSISSAGAEAFF. CDR3 DNA sequence: TGTGCCAGTAGTATCTCTTCTGCGGGAGCTGAAGCTTTCTTT.

The chain uses TRBV4-1 and TRBJ1-2; the match to TRBD1 covers 9 bases. In germline, CDR1 is MGHRA, CDR2 YSYEKL. Trimming took 2 bases from V and 5 from J; bases not matched to a gene: 15. The length of the CDR3 is 18 residues. The CDR3: CASSQPRDRAYLAYGYTF. DNA of the CDR3: TGCGCCAGCAGCCAACCGAGGGACAGGGCCTATCTGGCGTATGGCTACACCTTC.

This chain connects TRBV27 to TRBJ1-5; 8 bases agree with TRBD1. Germline V gene sequence: CDR1 MNHEY, CDR2 SMNVEV (reference sequence). CDR3 length: 15 amino acids. The V gene end was trimmed by 4 bases and the J gene end by 2 bases; junction bases not matched to a gene: 4. CDR3 sequence: CASSWTGLRNQPQHF. CDR3 nucleotide sequence: TGTGCCAGCAGTTGGACAGGGCTTCGCAATCAGCCCCAGCATTTT.